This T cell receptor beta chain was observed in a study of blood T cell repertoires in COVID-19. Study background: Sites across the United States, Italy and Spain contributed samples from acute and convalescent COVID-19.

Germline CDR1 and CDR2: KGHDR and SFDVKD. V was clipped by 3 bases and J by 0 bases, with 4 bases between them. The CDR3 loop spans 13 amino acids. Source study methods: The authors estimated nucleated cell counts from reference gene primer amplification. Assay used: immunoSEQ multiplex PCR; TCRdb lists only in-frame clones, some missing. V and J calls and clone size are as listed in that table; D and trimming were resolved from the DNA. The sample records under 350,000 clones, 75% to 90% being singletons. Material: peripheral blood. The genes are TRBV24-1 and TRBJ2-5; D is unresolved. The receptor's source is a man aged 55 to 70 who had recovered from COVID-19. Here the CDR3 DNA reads TGTGCCACCAGTGATCCAAACCAAGAGACCCAGTACTTC. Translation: CATSDPNQETQYF.